This record covers a single T cell receptor (beta chain). The CDR3 loop spans 13 amino acids. Germline assignment: CDR1 SGDLS and CDR2 YYNGEE. With 2 bases removed from V and 4 bases from J, the gap between germline ends came to 8 bases. These data come from a study of blood T cell repertoires in COVID-19. Study as a whole: Nucleic acid was either cDNA or gDNA, and it came from T cells, B-cell-depleted T cells, or PBMCs.

Original analysis: For nucleated cells, counts were estimated from reference gene primer amplification. The method was immunoSEQ multiplex PCR; TCRdb's version includes in-frame clones alone and lacks a portion of them. The V and J calls and clone size are taken from that table; D and trimming were inferred from the DNA. The top ten clones hold 15% of a sample with 200,000 to 250,000 clones, approximately 84% of them seen once. The study recruited people aged about 18 to 95 years across under 25 US areas. Cohort 3 donors counted as recovered after two negative PCRs, clearance, or resolved symptoms. V usage is TRBV9 and J usage is TRBJ2-3, with D possibly TRBD2 on 6 matching bases. The sample taken for sequencing was PBMCs or T cells enriched from blood (not recorded which). The clonotype originates from a man aged 35 to 55 who had recovered from COVID-19. In DNA, the CDR3 is TGTGCCAGCAGCGTTGGACTACCAGATACGCAGTATTTT. Amino acid sequence: CASSVGLPDTQYF.